The sequence of this TCR beta chain was determined in a study of blood T cell repertoires in COVID-19. The method was immunoSEQ multiplex PCR; TCRdb's version includes in-frame clones alone and lacks a portion of them. Here the sample spans some 95,000 clones, about 90% being singletons. The J segment lost 3 bases and the V segment lost 8 bases, leaving 6 bases of the junction unmatched. This CDR3 is built from 15 residues. CDR1 and CDR2 (germline): ENHRY, SYGVKD. The TCR was taken from a human donor with active COVID-19. The donor label of this sample is uncertain. The chain is built from TRBV10-3 and TRBJ2-1, with 11 positions matching TRBD1. Sequences were obtained from peripheral blood. CDR3: CAIGAGTGGYNEQFF. The CDR3 DNA reads as TGTGCCATCGGAGCCGGGACAGGGGGCTACAATGAGCAGTTCTTC.